Presented here are 8 T cell receptor beta chains from one specimen sequenced in a study of blood T cell repertoires in COVID-19. This table comes from immunoSEQ multiplex PCR, and its TCRdb copy is limited to in-frame clones, with some not included. The profile covers a few hundred thousand clones, with more than 65% appearing a single time and about 3.6% taken by the ten largest. The sequenced sample consisted of peripheral blood. The receptor set was obtained from a woman at least 80 years old with acute or convalescent COVID-19.

This clone was counted a single time. DNA for the CDR3: TGTGCTAGTGGTTTCGAACAGGGAGGGTATGAGCAGTTCTTC. It encodes CASGFEQGGYEQFF. The V call is TRBV12-5, the J call TRBJ2-1; a weak D match, TRBD2 (7 bases). The V gene's germline CDR1 is LGHNT and CDR2 FRNRAP. V was cut by 3 bases and J by 8 bases, with 14 bases left in between. CDR3 size: 14 residues.

This chain uses TRBV6-5 with TRBJ2-7, with 10 bases that match TRBD1. J was trimmed by 6 bases and V by 5 bases; bases with no gene match: 7. The germline V gene has CDR1 MNHEY and CDR2 SVGAGI. The CDR3 is made up of 14 amino acids. The CDR3 region has the DNA TGTGCCAGCAGTAACCGAGGGACAGGGGCCGAGCAGTACTTC. Its protein is CASSNRGTGAEQYF.

About this clone itself: One junction end disagrees with the germline gene, perhaps due to a read error. V is TRBV4-2 and J is TRBJ2-1, with no clear D. Germline CDR1 and CDR2: LGHNA and YNFKEQ. This CDR3 spans 9 amino acids. The CDR3 loop reads CASSHPLVF. CDR3 DNA: TGTGCCAGCAGCCATCCCCTAGTCTTC.

This clone came up a few times. The V and J genes are TRBV12-3 or TRBV12-4 and TRBJ1-3; D unresolved. The V and J ends lost 5 bases and 7 bases respectively, with 12 bases between them. This CDR3 has 13 amino acids. DNA for the CDR3: TGTGCCAGCAGTCCCCGGAGAGTGAACACCATATATTTT. Its translation: CASSPRRVNTIYF.

V is TRBV27 and J is TRBJ1-4, with D perhaps matching TRBD1 (6 bases). The germline V gene encodes CDR1 MNHEY and CDR2 SMNVEV (reference sequence). V was cut by 2 bases and J by 6 bases, with 10 bases left in between. This CDR3 has 14 residues. The CDR3 spells CASSLVGADEKLFF. The DNA of the CDR3 is TGTGCCAGCAGTTTAGTGGGGGCCGATGAAAAACTGTTTTTT.

The V call is TRBV30, the J call TRBJ2-7; the D gene is possibly TRBD2 (5 bases). The V end lost 0 bases, the J end lost 8 bases, and 11 bases lay between the germline ends. The CDR3 has 12 amino acids. Germline loops: CDR1 GTSNPN, CDR2 SVGIG (reference sequence). In DNA, the CDR3 is TGTGCCTGGAGTGTAGCGGTTCACCAGCAGTACTTC. Translating it yields CAWSVAVHQQYF.

The chain recombines TRBV7-8 with TRBJ2-7; D may be TRBD1 (5 bases). CDR1 and CDR2 (germline): SGHVS, FQNEAQ. Deletions cut 1 base from V and 2 bases from J, with 12 bases between. There are 15 residues in the CDR3. CDR3 region: CASSLGVQGTYEQYF. CDR3 DNA: TGTGCCAGCAGCTTAGGAGTTCAGGGAACCTACGAGCAGTACTTC.

The rearrangement joins TRBV6-5 to TRBJ1-4; D is unclear. Trimming stripped 9 bases from V and 0 bases from J, with 8 bases between. The CDR3 has 13 amino acids. Looked up from germline, CDR1 is MNHEY and CDR2 is SVGAGI. CDR3 protein: CASSIATNEKLFF. In nucleotides, the CDR3 is TGTGCCAGTTCTATCGCAACTAATGAAAAACTGTTTTTT.